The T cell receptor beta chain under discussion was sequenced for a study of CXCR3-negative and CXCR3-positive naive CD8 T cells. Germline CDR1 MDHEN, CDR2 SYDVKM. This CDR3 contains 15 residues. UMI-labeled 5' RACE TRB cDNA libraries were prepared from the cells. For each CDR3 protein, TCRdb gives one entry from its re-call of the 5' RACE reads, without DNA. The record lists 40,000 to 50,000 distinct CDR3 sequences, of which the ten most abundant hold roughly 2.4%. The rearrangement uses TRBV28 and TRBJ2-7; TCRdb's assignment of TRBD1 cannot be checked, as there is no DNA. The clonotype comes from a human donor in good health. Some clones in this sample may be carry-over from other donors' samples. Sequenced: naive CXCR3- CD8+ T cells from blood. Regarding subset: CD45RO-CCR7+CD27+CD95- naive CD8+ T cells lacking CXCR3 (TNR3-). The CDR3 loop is CASSFPGGYFYEQYF.